The present T cell receptor (beta chain) was sequenced within a study of beta chain features in type 1 diabetes. Findings of the study overall: The study found that naive, central memory and Treg TCRB repertoires appeared more similar in patients than in healthy donors. Insertions were fewer and deletions more numerous at VDJ junctions in type 1 diabetes patients.

Every bit of the isolated RNA underwent reverse transcription, so sequencing read expressed TCRB transcripts. Produced via immunoSEQ multiplex PCR; TCRdb's table is partial and in-frame only. The sample yields around 500,000 clones, about 30% seen once. Each population that was sorted was more than 98% pure. Comments on this clone: The antigen is undetermined.

Sample: naive CD4+ T cells from blood. This TCR was sampled from a man younger than 35 in good health.

CDR3 DNA: TGTGCCAGCAGCCGACTAGCGGGGCGGTGGAATGAGCAGTTCTTC. Translated: CASSRLAGRWNEQFF. V usage is TRBV14 and J usage is TRBJ2-1; the match to TRBD2 covers 11 bases. J lost 7 bases, V lost 4 bases, and 6 bases had no gene match. Per the germline V gene, CDR1 is SGHDN and CDR2 is FVKESK. The CDR3 is 15 amino acids.